Following are 17 T cell receptor beta chains from one sample sequenced in a study of radiotherapy plus CTLA-4 blockade in lung cancer. Assay: immunoSEQ multiplex PCR; the TCRdb copy retains only in-frame clones and omits some. This repertoire shows approximately 80,000 clones, about four fifths found once; its top ten account for about 0.79%. This specimen was peripheral blood, taken from a patient treated with radiotherapy plus ipilimumab. The receptors originated from a human donor with non-small cell lung cancer who had stable disease on radiotherapy plus ipilimumab.

The chain combines TRBV6-5 with TRBJ1-1, with 8 bases identical to TRBD1. V gave up 5 bases and J gave up 0 bases; unmatched junction bases: 5. Per the germline V gene, CDR1 is MNHEY and CDR2 is SVGAGI. The length of the CDR3 is 15 residues. DNA of the CDR3: TGTGCCAGCAGTCCAGGACAGGGCATGAACACTGAAGCTTTCTTT. It encodes CASSPGQGMNTEAFF.

The chain links TRBV5-4 to TRBJ2-3; 10 bases are a match to TRBD2. This CDR3 region has 14 residues. Germline-derived CDR1 and CDR2 are SGHNT and YYREEE (reference sequence). V lost 6 bases, J lost 5 bases, and 6 bases stayed unmatched. The CDR3 here is CASIPSGSGDTQYF. The CDR3 bases are TGTGCCAGCATTCCTAGCGGGAGTGGAGATACGCAGTATTTT.

The chain carries TRBV28 and TRBJ1-2; 9 bases align to TRBD1. After removal of 6 bases from V and 6 bases from J, the junction contained 11 bases not matched to a gene. This CDR3 has 15 residues. Germline assignment: CDR1 MDHEN and CDR2 SYDVKM. The DNA for the CDR3 is TGTGCCAGCAGGGGGACAGGGACTCGTTCCCATGGCTACACCTTC. It specifies CASRGTGTRSHGYTF.

The chain combines TRBV28 with TRBJ2-7; weak D call: TRBD1 (5 bases). Trimming took 7 bases from V and 1 from J, leaving 14 bases between them. CDR1 MDHEN and CDR2 SYDVKM come from the germline V gene. CDR3 length: 14 residues. CDR3 sequence reads: CASTSAGKSYEQYF. CDR3 DNA sequence: TGTGCCAGCACGTCGGCAGGGAAATCCTACGAGCAGTACTTC.

A few counts support this clone. The V call is TRBV15, the J call TRBJ2-1; tentative D call: TRBD2 (5 bases). The CDR3 length is 15 residues. Germline CDR1 and CDR2: LNHNV and YYDKDF (reference sequence). V was clipped by 3 bases and J by 1 base, with 10 bases between them. This CDR3 reads CATSSTGSSYNEQFF. As DNA, the CDR3 is TGTGCCACCAGCAGTACGGGGTCGTCCTACAATGAGCAGTTCTTC.

The genes are TRBV5-1 and TRBJ1-1; D is uncertain. Germline CDR1 SGHRS, CDR2 YFSETQ. V was clipped by 0 bases and J by 2 bases, with 11 bases between them. CDR3 size: 15 residues. CDR3 loop: CASSLVEGGNTEAFF. As DNA, the CDR3 is TGCGCCAGCAGCTTGGTGGAGGGTGGCAACACTGAAGCTTTCTTT.

CDR3 region: CASSRIGETQYF. The DNA for the CDR3 is TGCGCCAGCAGTCGAATCGGTGAGACCCAGTACTTC. This sequence joins TRBV4-1 and TRBJ2-5; D unresolved. V was pared by 6 bases and J by 5 bases, with 10 bases between. The CDR3 runs to 12 residues. The germline gives CDR1 MGHRA, CDR2 YSYEKL.

The chain recombines TRBV5-1 with TRBJ2-3, with D possibly matching TRBD1 (5 bases). V was clipped by 0 bases and J by 4 bases, with 12 bases between them. CDR1 SGHRS and CDR2 YFSETQ come from the germline V gene. The length of the CDR3 is 15 residues. The CDR3 DNA sequence: TGCGCCAGCAGCTTGGGGGGCCTTGTTGCAGATACGCAGTATTTT. Translation gives CASSLGGLVADTQYF.

The chain uses TRBV29-1 and TRBJ2-1, with 8 bases lining up with TRBD2. Germline lookup yields CDR1 SQVTM and CDR2 ANQGSEA. Germline trimming cut 2 bases from V and 8 bases from J; bases unmatched to any gene: 23. The CDR3 totals 19 residues. In DNA form, the CDR3 reads TGCAGCGTTGAAATAGCGGGAAATTTAATCTCCTTATTGGTCGATGAGCAGTTCTTC. It encodes CSVEIAGNLISLLVDEQFF.

V gene TRBV2 combines with J gene TRBJ2-7, with 11 bases identical to TRBD2. Germline V CDR1 and CDR2: SNHLY, FYNNEI. The junction had 4 bases not matched to a gene; V was cut back by 5 bases and J by 4 bases. The CDR3 has 14 residues. In DNA, the CDR3 is TGTGCCAGCAGTTCACTAGCGGGAGTGTACGAGCAGTACTTC. Its translation: CASSSLAGVYEQYF.

V and J are TRBV30 and TRBJ1-6, with 9 bases matching TRBD1. CDR1 GTSNPN and CDR2 SVGIG come from the germline V gene (reference sequence). This CDR3 has 16 residues. The junction had 11 bases not matched to a gene; V was cut back by 1 base and J by 10 bases. The CDR3 reads CAWSASRDRVGSPLHF. CDR3 in DNA: TGTGCCTGGAGTGCCAGCAGGGACAGGGTAGGCTCACCCCTCCACTTT.

This clone was seen just once. The chain recombines TRBV14 with TRBJ2-5; D might be TRBD1 (6 bases). CDR1 and CDR2 (germline): SGHDN, FVKESK. V was pared by 0 bases and J by 7 bases, with 15 bases between. CDR3 size: 15 residues. CDR3 DNA sequence: TGTGCCAGCAGCCAAGAAGCCCACATAGGGGGGACCCAGTACTTC. Residues: CASSQEAHIGGTQYF.

The V gene is TRBV28, the J gene TRBJ1-4, with D unresolved. The CDR3 covers 13 residues. Trimming took off 4 bases at V and 7 bases at J, with 10 bases between the two ends. Germline CDR1 and CDR2: MDHEN and SYDVKM. CDR3 sequence reads: CASSYRRREKLFF. In nucleotides, the CDR3 is TGTGCCAGCAGTTACCGGCGCCGTGAAAAACTGTTTTTT.

V gene TRBV5-4 combines with J gene TRBJ1-6; 7 bases are a match to TRBD1. CDR1 is SGHNT, CDR2 YYREEE, per germline (reference sequence). V lost 4 bases, J lost 9 bases, and 10 bases stayed unmatched. The CDR3 has 15 amino acids. The CDR3 loop is CASSQAGGVFSPLHF. As DNA, the CDR3 is TGTGCCAGCAGCCAGGCAGGGGGGGTGTTTTCACCCCTCCACTTT.

V is TRBV4-1 and J is TRBJ2-1; tentatively, D is TRBD2 (5 bases). V gave up 3 bases and J gave up 0 bases, with 9 bases separating them. This CDR3 is built from 15 residues. Per germline, CDR1 MGHRA and CDR2 YSYEKL. CDR3 sequence (DNA): TGCGCCAGCAGCCAGAGAGGGAGCTCCTACAATGAGCAGTTCTTC. Protein product: CASSQRGSSYNEQFF.

The V gene is TRBV19, the J gene TRBJ2-2; D is possibly TRBD2 (7 bases). The CDR3 runs 15 residues. CDR1 LNHDA and CDR2 SQIVND come from the germline V gene (reference sequence). V lost 7 bases and J 1 base, leaving 13 bases between the germline ends. The CDR3 spells CASTNGGQNTGELFF. The CDR3 DNA reads as TGTGCCAGTACAAACGGGGGGCAGAACACCGGGGAGCTGTTTTTT. Full variable domain (outside the CDR3, taken from reference TRBV19 and TRBJ2-2): DGGITQSPKYLFRKEGQNVTLSCEQNLNHDAMYWYRQDPGQGLRLIYYSQIVNDFQKGDIAEGYSVSREKKESFPLTVTSAQKNPTAFYLCASTNGGQNTGELFFGEGSRLTVL.

This chain links TRBV6-5 with TRBJ2-7; D may match TRBD1 or TRBD2 (5 bases each). Germline assignment: CDR1 MNHEY and CDR2 SVGAGI. Trimming took 0 bases from V and 0 from J, leaving 12 bases between them. The length of the CDR3 is 16 residues. CDR3 amino acids: CASSYSSAGSSYEQYF. CDR3 nucleotides: TGTGCCAGCAGTTACTCGTCGGCAGGGAGCTCCTACGAGCAGTACTTC.